The present entry profiles one T cell receptor (beta chain) with its context. Its antigen is as yet unknown. The record originates from a study of cytomegalovirus exposure and HLA in healthy donors. Regarding the study as a whole: Later analysis identified a missense DCLRE1C variant that was linked to TCR beta V- and J-gene trimming. Most of the TCR beta V segments (in an earlier analysis) were productive either about 87% or about 30% of the time.

PCR involved 60 Vbeta and 13 Jbeta primers. Sequencing was performed with immunoSEQ multiplex PCR; in TCRdb, only in-frame clones are kept and a portion is missing. In total, the table holds about 140,000 clones. This TCR came from a woman aged 18-29 years in good health and CMV-seronegative. The specimen sequenced was PBMCs.

CDR3 sequence (DNA): TGTGCCAGCAGCCGGAAGGGCAGGGGAGATTCAAACTATGGCTACACCTTC. It codes for CASSRKGRGDSNYGYTF. The rearrangement uses TRBV5-4 and TRBJ1-2, with D perhaps matching TRBD1 (6 bases). The CDR3 covers 17 residues. Germline V lookup: CDR1 SGHNT, CDR2 YYREEE (reference sequence). V was trimmed by 4 bases and J by 2 bases, leaving 21 bases between them.